This T cell receptor (beta chain) was recorded in a study of control samples from healthy donors and cancer patients. The germline gives CDR1 MDHEN, CDR2 SYDVKM. The CDR3 consists of 14 residues. Unmatched junction bases numbered 9, after V lost 4 bases and J lost 8 bases. The table came from immunoSEQ multiplex PCR; TCRdb's copy has only in-frame clones and leaves some out. The sample comprises 130,000 to 150,000 clones, 75% to 90% of which are singletons, and about 9% rests with the top ten. Sequences were obtained from blood. The sequence derives from a woman aged 30 to 39 in good health. The chain uses TRBV28 and TRBJ1-2, with 8 bases aligning to TRBD1. CDR3 coding DNA: TGTGCCAGCAGTTCTCGGACAGGGAGAGTGGGCTACACCTTC. It translates to CASSSRTGRVGYTF.